Listed below are T cell receptor beta chains from one sample, sequenced in a study of human T cells and chemical hapten exposure. MiXCR was run by TCRdb on the RACE reads, yielding one entry per CDR3 protein. Among 110,000 to 150,000 distinct CDR3 sequences listed, 12% were seen once. This specimen consisted of whole blood, obtained in connection with sensitization to the hapten diphenylcyclopropenone (DPC). These receptors all stem from a woman between 45 and 65 years old with alopecia areata. Some clones in this sample may be carry-over from other donors' samples. CDR3s include the opening cysteine and the closing phenylalanine or tryptophan. The order of the fields is CDR3 DNA, CDR3 protein, J gene, clone size, V gene, D gene. A D gene is named only where the DNA matches it firmly. The size entry is marked missing in some rows and otherwise reads once, few, many or a size class.

DNA: TGTGCCAGCAGTCCCGGGACAGGGGTCACCGGGGAGCTGTTTTTT; CDR3: CASSPGTGVTGELFF; J: TRBJ2-2; size: many; V: TRBV28; D: TRBD1
DNA: TGTGCCTGGAACCCTAGCGGGAGGACTAGCACAGATACGCAGTATTTT; CDR3: CAWNPSGRTSTDTQYF; J: TRBJ2-3; size: few; V: TRBV30; D: TRBD2
DNA: TGTGCCAGCAGGTTGGGGGGTGACATCACTGAAGCTTTCTTT; CDR3: CASRLGGDITEAFF; J: TRBJ1-1; size: NA; V: TRBV5-8; D: NA
DNA: TGCGCCAGCAGTGAAAACCCAAACACCGGGGAGCTGCTTTTT; CDR3: CASSENPNTGELLF; J: TRBJ2-2; size: many; V: TRBV10-1; D: NA
DNA: TGTGCCAGTAGTGTTTCCGGGACAGGGCGAAACGAGCAGTACTTC; CDR3: CASSVSGTGRNEQYF; J: TRBJ2-7; size: few; V: TRBV19; D: TRBD1
DNA: TGTGCCAGCAGTTTCAATCCTTCCGGGACCTATAATTCACCCCTCCACTTT; CDR3: CASSFNPSGTYNSPLHF; J: TRBJ1-6; size: NA; V: TRBV6-5; D: NA
DNA: TGTGCCAGCAGTCCCGGGACAGGCGGTGGCTACACCTTC; CDR3: CASSPGTGGGYTF; J: TRBJ1-2; size: NA; V: TRBV6-6; D: TRBD1
DNA: TGTGCCAGCAGCTTAGGTTTGGCTAGCGGCAAAAACATTCAGTACTTC; CDR3: CASSLGLASGKNIQYF; J: TRBJ2-4; size: few; V: TRBV11-2; D: TRBD2
DNA: TGCAGTGCCGCACTGATGGTTACAGATACGCAGTATTTT; CDR3: CSAALMVTDTQYF; J: TRBJ2-3; size: NA; V: TRBV20-1; D: NA
DNA: TGTGCCAGCAGCTTTTCCGGGGGGCGCTTCCGCGAGCAGTACTTC; CDR3: CASSFSGGRFREQYF; J: TRBJ2-7; size: few; V: TRBV7-2; D: NA
DNA: TGTGCCACCAGTGATTTGGCGGACAACACCGGGGAGCTGTTTTTT; CDR3: CATSDLADNTGELFF; J: TRBJ2-2; size: NA; V: TRBV24-1; D: NA
DNA: TGTGCCAGCAGAAAGGACACAAATGAGCAGTTCTTC; CDR3: CASRKDTNEQFF; J: TRBJ2-1; size: once; V: TRBV2; D: NA
DNA: TGCGCCAGCAGCCCCCGAGCGGGGTTTAGCACAGATACGCAGTATTTT; CDR3: CASSPRAGFSTDTQYF; J: TRBJ2-3; size: many; V: TRBV5-1; D: TRBD2
DNA: TGTGCCATACTGGGCCAGGGGGCGGGAGAGCAGTACTTC; CDR3: CAILGQGAGEQYF; J: TRBJ2-7; size: NA; V: TRBV28; D: TRBD1
DNA: TGCGCCAGCAGCTCATCCCTGGACAGGGGTTACGAGCAGTACTTC; CDR3: CASSSSLDRGYEQYF; J: TRBJ2-7; size: few; V: TRBV5-1; D: TRBD1
DNA: TGCGCCAGCAGCACGGGACTAGCGGGACGCGCCGCCCAGTACTTC; CDR3: CASSTGLAGRAAQYF; J: TRBJ2-5; size: few; V: TRBV5-1; D: TRBD2
DNA: TGCGCCAGCAGCTTAAGACTAGCGGGAGGGCCTACCCGAGAGACCCAGTACTTC; CDR3: CASSLRLAGGPTRETQYF; J: TRBJ2-5; size: few; V: TRBV5-1; D: TRBD2
DNA: TGCAGTGCTAGAGCCGACGGATCTAGCGGGCGGGGGGACGAGCAGTACTTC; CDR3: CSARADGSSGRGDEQYF; J: TRBJ2-7; size: NA; V: TRBV20-1; D: TRBD2
DNA: TGTGCCAGCAGTTACGGGACTACCGGGGAGCTGTTTTTT; CDR3: CASSYGTTGELFF; J: TRBJ2-2; size: many; V: TRBV6-2/TRBV6-3; D: NA
DNA: TGTGCCTGGAGCCTACGGGGCAGCGCTAATTCACCCCTCCACTTT; CDR3: CAWSLRGSANSPLHF; J: TRBJ1-6; size: NA; V: TRBV30; D: NA
DNA: TGCAGTGCCGCGACAGGGCCCTATGGCTACACCTTC; CDR3: CSAATGPYGYTF; J: TRBJ1-2; size: few; V: TRBV20-1; D: TRBD1
DNA: TGTGCCAGCAGCTTAGCGGGCAGTTACAATGAGCAGTTCTTC; CDR3: CASSLAGSYNEQFF; J: TRBJ2-1; size: many; V: TRBV7-9; D: NA
DNA: TGTGCCAGTAGTATAGGAGGCAGGGATGCTAACTATGGCTACACCTTC; CDR3: CASSIGGRDANYGYTF; J: TRBJ1-2; size: many; V: TRBV19; D: NA
DNA: TGTGCCAGCAGCCAAGATTGGGAACGGATCGGAGAGACCCAGTACTTC; CDR3: CASSQDWERIGETQYF; J: TRBJ2-5; size: NA; V: TRBV3-1; D: NA
DNA: TGCAGTGCTAGAGTCAACAGGGGCACTGAAGCCTTCTTT; CDR3: CSARVNRGTEAFF; J: TRBJ1-1; size: many; V: TRBV20-1; D: TRBD1
DNA: TGTGCCAGCTCCCCCAACGGGGGGCTCCAAGAGACCCAGTACTTC; CDR3: CASSPNGGLQETQYF; J: TRBJ2-5; size: NA; V: TRBV18; D: NA